This T cell receptor (beta chain) is from a study of blood T cell repertoires in COVID-19. Assay used: immunoSEQ multiplex PCR; TCRdb lists only in-frame clones, some missing. The profile shows about 480,000 clones, roughly 90% of them singletons. Individuals drawn from approximately 26 US areas were roughly 18 to 95 years old. This TCR came from a woman aged 40 to 50 who had recovered from COVID-19. The material sequenced was PBMCs or T cells enriched from blood (not recorded which).

The DNA for the CDR3 is TGTGCCAGCAGTGAAACTGTTGGTTTAACTGGGCAGTACTTC. This gives the protein CASSETVGLTGQYF. The V call is TRBV6-1, the J call TRBJ2-7; no clear D. V shed 2 bases and J shed 9 bases, with 17 bases lying between them. This CDR3 has 14 residues. Germline V lookup: CDR1 MNHNS, CDR2 SASEGT.